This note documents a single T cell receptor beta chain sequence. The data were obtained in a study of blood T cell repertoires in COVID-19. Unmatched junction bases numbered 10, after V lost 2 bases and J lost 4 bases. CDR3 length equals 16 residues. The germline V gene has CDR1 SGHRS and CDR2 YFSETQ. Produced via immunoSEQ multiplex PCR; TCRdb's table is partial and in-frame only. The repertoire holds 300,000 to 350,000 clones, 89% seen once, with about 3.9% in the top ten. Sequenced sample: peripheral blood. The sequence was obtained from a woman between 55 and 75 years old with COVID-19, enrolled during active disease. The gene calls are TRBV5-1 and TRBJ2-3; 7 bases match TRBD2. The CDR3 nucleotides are TGCGCCAGCAGCTTACCTGGGGGAGGGGCGGCAGATACGCAGTATTTT. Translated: CASSLPGGGAADTQYF.